The T cell receptor (beta chain) described here comes from a study of T-cell reconstitution after alpha-beta-depleted transplantation in children. A TCRbeta library incorporating unique molecular identifiers was prepared. In TCRdb, the PCR reads were re-called with MiXCR into one record per CDR3 protein. The data hold fewer than 1 million distinct CDR3 sequences, with roughly 15% observed a single time. Whole-study findings and limits: About two months after transplant, alpha-beta T cells reportedly came from several hundred expanded graft clones. The authors attributed T-cell counts and diversity one year after transplant mostly to newly produced T cells. Where some patients showed high TCRbeta diversity at day 60, it came from recipient T cells and thymic progenitors that had survived.

In its sample, this clonotype was seen a few times. Its antigen is as yet unknown. This CDR3 has 15 amino acids. In germline, CDR1 is SGHVS, CDR2 FQNEAQ. V lost 1 base to trimming and J lost 5 bases, with 12 bases between them. The receptor was derived from a male patient aged 5 to 17 who had a stem cell transplant for acute lymphoblastic leukemia, so the T cells may come from the graft donor. The rearrangement uses TRBV7-8 and TRBJ2-1, with a possible D match to TRBD2 (5 bases). Sequenced here: PBMCs, mostly from graft donor cells, sampled 360 days after TCRalphabeta/CD19-depleted stem cell transplant. The CDR3 is CASSLGNSAHNEQFF. Written as DNA, the CDR3 is TGTGCCAGCAGCTTAGGCAATAGCGCCCACAATGAGCAGTTCTTC.